This TCR beta chain was found in a study of blood T cell repertoires in COVID-19. Study background: Researchers got acute and convalescent COVID-19 samples from the United States, Italy and Spain. T cells, B-cell-depleted T cells, or PBMCs provided the cDNA or gDNA that served as material.

CDR1 is SGHRS, CDR2 YFSETQ, per germline. CDR3 length: 14 amino acids. J was trimmed by 5 bases and V by 4 bases; bases with no gene match: 8. In the study's own analysis: Researchers report that nucleated cell counts were estimated from reference gene primer amplification. TCRdb's table, derived via immunoSEQ multiplex PCR, lists solely in-frame clones and lacks some. D and trimming were read from the DNA, whereas the V and J calls and clone size are those reported in that table. The sample contains fewer than 15,000 clones, roughly 91% of which appear only once. The receptor's source is a woman between 70 and 85 years old with active COVID-19. Sequencing was done on a sample of peripheral blood. The chain recombines TRBV5-1 with TRBJ2-7; TRBD1 agrees at 8 bases. The CDR3 region has the DNA TGCGCCAGCAGCGTAGTCGGACAGGGTAACGAGCAGTACTTC. It encodes CASSVVGQGNEQYF.